This is a list of T cell receptor beta chains from one sample in a study of blood T cells in healthy people across ages. TCRdb reprocessed the 5' RACE reads with MiXCR, giving one entry per CDR3 protein. The sample includes hundreds of thousands of distinct CDR3 sequences, around a quarter of them seen just once. The same specimen was also included in a second study, on T cells of mothers and their children.

Sequenced sample: blood. The source of these receptors is a boy younger than 18 in good health. CDR3s include the opening cysteine and the closing phenylalanine or tryptophan. A D gene is named only where the DNA matches it firmly. Expanded clones are given a class, and other clones once, few, many or no size at all.

j_call v_call clone_size d_call cdr3_aa cdr3_nt
TRBJ2-5 TRBV12-3/TRBV12-4 . . CAVGPLEPQYF TGTGCTGTCGGCCCCCTGGAGCCCCAGTACTTC
TRBJ2-1 TRBV9 few TRBD2 CASSVEMVAGGQFF TGTGCCAGCAGCGTAGAAATGGTAGCGGGAGGGCAGTTCTTC
TRBJ2-5 TRBV14 many TRBD1 CASSYLFQGVLETQYF TGTGCCAGCAGCTACTTATTTCAGGGGGTTCTGGAGACCCAGTACTTC
TRBJ2-5 TRBV20-1 few . CSAGKAGRGETQYF TGCAGTGCCGGAAAGGCGGGAAGGGGAGAGACCCAGTACTTC
TRBJ1-1 TRBV12-3/TRBV12-4 many . CASSFGNTEAFF TGTGCCAGCAGCTTCGGGAACACTGAAGCTTTCTTT
TRBJ2-1 TRBV7-9 few . CASSLSVPTYNEQFF TGTGCCAGCAGCTTATCGGTACCCACCTACAATGAGCAGTTCTTC
TRBJ2-5 TRBV7-6 . . CASSLNRAQETQYF TGTGCCAGCAGCTTGAACAGGGCCCAAGAGACCCAGTACTTC
TRBJ2-1 TRBV4-3 few TRBD2 CASSQDKLAGDNGEQFF TGCGCCAGCAGCCAAGATAAACTAGCGGGGGATAATGGTGAGCAGTTCTTC
TRBJ1-5 TRBV28 . . CASRPTLYYQPQHF TGTGCCAGCAGGCCGACATTATACTATCAGCCCCAGCATTTT
TRBJ1-6 TRBV7-3 . . CASSLGGNKNSPLHF TGTGCCAGCAGCTTGGGAGGGAACAAAAATTCACCCCTCCACTTT
TRBJ1-2 TRBV13 few . CACSLEAGPYGYTF TGTGCCTGCAGCCTAGAGGCCGGCCCTTATGGCTACACCTTC
TRBJ1-1 TRBV29-1 few TRBD1 CSTQTGGDSGAFF TGCAGCACACAGACAGGGGGTGATTCTGGAGCTTTCTTT
TRBJ1-1 TRBV3-1 few . CASSHLRFEAFF TGTGCCAGCAGCCACCTCAGGTTTGAAGCTTTCTTT
TRBJ1-1 TRBV6-5 . . CASSYSRDPGVTFF TGTGCCAGCAGTTACTCGAGGGATCCAGGCGTAACTTTCTTT
TRBJ2-2 TRBV9 . . CASSAGIPGELFF TGTGCCAGCAGCGCGGGGATCCCCGGGGAGCTGTTTTTT
TRBJ2-1 TRBV7-9 . TRBD2 CASSYWALAGGPNEQFF TGTGCCAGCAGCTACTGGGCTCTAGCGGGGGGCCCTAATGAGCAGTTCTTC
TRBJ2-1 TRBV7-9 many . CASSSTGYNEQFF TGTGCCAGCAGTTCCACAGGATACAATGAGCAGTTCTTC
TRBJ2-1 TRBV28 . . CATYQLPEQFF TGTGCCACCTACCAGCTCCCTGAGCAGTTCTTC
TRBJ2-1 TRBV28 few TRBD2 CASSVPIPGTSSVSSYNEQFF TGTGCCAGCAGTGTCCCAATCCCCGGGACTAGCAGTGTCAGCTCCTACAACGAGCAGTTCTTC
TRBJ2-3 TRBV20-1 few . CSARERRVGTDTQYF TGCAGTGCTAGAGAGCGTAGGGTTGGCACAGATACGCAGTATTTT
TRBJ2-4 TRBV20-1 . TRBD1 CSARDASGQIFGKNIQYF TGCAGTGCTAGAGATGCGTCGGGACAGATTTTCGGCAAAAACATTCAGTACTTC
TRBJ1-4 TRBV7-9 few . CASSLAPLTDENLFF TGTGCCAGCAGCTTAGCTCCCTTGACAGATGAAAACCTGTTTTTT
TRBJ1-3 TRBV2 few . CASSFELKGVPIYF TGTGCCAGCAGCTTCGAACTGAAGGGAGTACCCATATATTTT
TRBJ2-7 TRBV7-2 . . CASSRSWGDEQYF TGTGCCAGCAGCCGCAGCTGGGGGGACGAGCAGTACTTC
TRBJ2-2 TRBV27 . . CASVARATGELLF TGTGCCAGCGTAGCCCGGGCCACCGGGGAGCTGCTTTTT
TRBJ2-5 TRBV20-1 . TRBD2 CSAKTSGEVKETQYF TGCAGTGCTAAAACTAGCGGGGAAGTTAAAGAGACCCAGTACTTC
TRBJ2-3 TRBV7-6 many TRBD2 CASSGGREQDTQYF TGTGCCAGCAGCGGCGGGCGGGAGCAAGATACGCAGTATTTT
TRBJ2-3 TRBV10-3 few . CAISVTDTQYF TGTGCCATCAGTGTTACAGATACGCAGTATTTT
TRBJ2-1 TRBV29-1 . TRBD2 CSLTSGSGEQFF TGCAGCTTAACTAGCGGGAGTGGTGAGCAGTTCTTC
TRBJ2-3 TRBV12-3/TRBV12-4 . TRBD2 CASSYGREEDTQYF TGTGCCAGCAGTTATGGGAGGGAGGAAGATACGCAGTATTTT
TRBJ2-7 TRBV4-1 . . CASSQSWASYEQYF TGCGCCAGCAGCCAAAGCTGGGCCTCCTACGAGCAGTACTTC
TRBJ1-1 TRBV29-1 . . CSVAQGSTEAFF TGCAGCGTTGCCCAGGGAAGCACTGAAGCTTTCTTT
TRBJ1-6 TRBV7-9 . TRBD1 CASSLGQGPYNSPLHF TGTGCCAGCAGTCTCGGACAGGGCCCTTATAATTCACCCCTCCACTTT
TRBJ2-2 TRBV9 few TRBD1 CASSVDEGSRGQARSGELFF TGTGCCAGCAGCGTAGATGAGGGTAGCAGGGGGCAGGCTAGGTCCGGGGAGCTGTTTTTT
TRBJ1-1 TRBV10-3 . . CATFNTESNTEAFF TGTGCCACTTTTAACACGGAGTCTAACACTGAAGCTTTCTTT
TRBJ2-5 TRBV28 . . CASSSLGGTGETQYF TGTGCCAGCAGTTCCCTCGGGGGAACGGGAGAGACCCAGTACTTC
TRBJ1-2 TRBV5-6 few TRBD1 CASSLTGERGGYTF TGTGCCAGCAGCTTGACAGGGGAGAGGGGTGGCTACACCTTC
TRBJ2-1 TRBV29-1 . . CSGLTVSLDEQFF TGCAGCGGACTGACAGTCTCCCTCGATGAGCAGTTCTTC
TRBJ2-2 TRBV29-1 few TRBD2 CSVVWLAGTGGLFF TGCAGCGTTGTATGGCTAGCGGGCACCGGGGGGCTGTTTTTT
TRBJ2-2 TRBV9 . . CASSVFTPNTGELFF TGTGCCAGCAGCGTCTTCACCCCGAACACCGGGGAGCTGTTTTTT
TRBJ1-1 TRBV20-1 . . CSARPRGNTEAFF TGCAGTGCTAGGCCTCGGGGGAACACTGAAGCTTTCTTT
TRBJ2-1 TRBV24-1 . TRBD2 CATGGTSGGSSYNEQFF TGTGCCACCGGTGGGACTAGCGGGGGTAGCTCCTACAATGAGCAGTTCTTC
TRBJ1-2 TRBV4-1 . . CASSQDTGSYGYTF TGCGCCAGCAGCCAAGATACAGGTAGCTATGGCTACACCTTC
TRBJ2-2 TRBV5-1 . . CASKGISLNTGELFF TGCGCCAGCAAAGGAATTAGCCTCAACACCGGGGAGCTGTTTTTT
TRBJ1-2 TRBV20-1 . . CSARDREASPYGYTF TGCAGTGCTAGAGATCGGGAAGCCTCTCCCTATGGCTACACCTTC
TRBJ2-7 TRBV7-9 . . CASSLVARPGEQYF TGTGCCAGCAGCTTAGTCGCGCGACCGGGCGAGCAGTACTTC
TRBJ2-7 TRBV6-1 few . CASSGQGWNEQYF TGTGCCAGCAGTGGCCAGGGGTGGAACGAGCAGTACTTC
TRBJ2-7 TRBV7-2 . . CASSSYSGTSYEQYF TGTGCCAGCAGCTCATACTCGGGCACTTCCTACGAGCAGTACTTC
TRBJ1-2 TRBV7-2 . TRBD1 CASSPWDRGLNGYAF TGTGCCAGCAGCCCATGGGACAGGGGGTTAAATGGCTACGCCTTC